This T cell receptor (beta chain) stems from a study of neurological immune-mediated disorders. Germline values: CDR1 LNHNV, CDR2 YYDKDF (reference sequence). This CDR3 is built from 14 residues. V lost 0 bases to trimming and J lost 12 bases, with 14 bases between them. Via MiXCR, TCRdb re-called the 5' RACE reads, giving one row per CDR3 protein. This repertoire shows about 40,000 distinct CDR3 sequences, about 15% found once; its top ten account for 3% to 4.5%. This clonotype has a count of ten or more. The gene calls are TRBV15 and TRBJ2-2; no definite D call. The sequence was collected from a woman aged 55 to 70 with HTLV-1-associated myelopathy (HAM/TSP). Sequencing input: CD4+ T cells from blood. The CDR3 reads CATSRDKGSGQLFF. The DNA for the CDR3 is TGTGCCACCAGCAGAGATAAAGGGTCCGGCCAGCTGTTTTTT.